The present T cell receptor beta chain was sequenced within a study of T cells after yellow fever vaccination. Findings of the study overall: Secondary responses were weaker yet peaked faster, day 5 versus 15.

J gave up 4 bases and V 2 bases, and 4 bases lay outside the gene matches. CDR1 and CDR2 (germline): SGHTA, FQGNSA. The CDR3 is 15 residues long. This clonotype was seen a handful of times. Its target is not known. Template switching by 5'RACE produced TCR cDNA, adding a universal primer site and UMIs. Via MiXCR, TCRdb re-called the 5' RACE reads, giving one row per CDR3 protein. Of roughly 350,000 distinct CDR3 sequences listed, roughly 4.3% are singletons. J is TRBJ1-3 and V is TRBV7-2; 8 bases match TRBD1. This sequence was found in a man younger than 35 who received the YFV17D yellow fever vaccine. The specimen was PBMCs, collected 5 days after the yellow fever booster vaccination. The CDR3 loop is CASSLQTGVGNTIYF. The CDR3 DNA reads TGTGCCAGCAGCTTACAGACAGGGGTCGGAAACACCATATATTTT.